The clone carrying this TCR beta chain turned up a few times. As yet, its antigen is unknown. Coculture of the mixed lymphocyte reaction cells took place at 37 degrees C and lasted around 6 days. These data belong to a study of siplizumab effects on memory and regulatory T cells. Repertoires were generated with immunoSEQ multiplex PCR, while TCRdb's copy carries only in-frame clones and drops some. The sample records about 18,000 clones, roughly two fifths being singletons. Broader study findings: Researchers did not confirm the suppressive function of proliferating Tregs from siplizumab cultures. Assignment to unstimulated subsets succeeded for only a minor fraction of the alloreactive clones.

Material: CFSE-low (dividing) CD4+ T cells sorted from an allogeneic mixed lymphocyte reaction. This TCR was recovered from a human donor in good health; the cells came from an allogeneic mixed lymphocyte reaction. Some clones in this sample may be carry-over from other donors' samples.

The DNA of the CDR3 is TGTGCCAGCAGTCACAGATTCGCGAACACCGGGGAGCTGTTTTTT. It encodes CASSHRFANTGELFF. The V gene is TRBV6-5, the J gene TRBJ2-2; D ambiguous. The V and J ends lost 5 bases and 0 bases respectively, with 10 bases between them. Germline CDR1 and CDR2: MNHEY and SVGAGI. CDR3 length: 15 amino acids.